The 12 T cell receptor beta chains in this list originate from one sample, sequenced in a study of T cells in Graves' hyperthyroidism and ophthalmopathy. Authors of the study amplified TCR beta CDR3 regions from RNA transcripts. The HTBI primer set was used in a first-round RT-PCR of the TCR CDR3. A single record per CDR3 protein comes from TCRdb applying MiXCR to the multiplex PCR reads. The top ten clones hold around 65% of a sample with about 250,000 distinct CDR3 sequences, approximately 23% of them seen once. Sequenced sample: blood. The receptors here all came from a man younger than 45 with Graves' ophthalmopathy.

The table lists this clonotype with a few counts. The genes are TRBV28 and TRBJ1-2; D ambiguous. CDR1 MDHEN and CDR2 SYDVKM come from the germline V gene. Trimming pared 3 bases from V and 8 bases from J, leaving 16 bases between. The CDR3 consists of 14 residues. CDR3 protein: CASSFFVSPAGYTF. CDR3 coding DNA: TGTGCCAGCAGTTTTTTCGTGTCCCCGGCAGGCTACACCTTC.

This clonotype was seen many times. The DNA for the CDR3 is TGTGCCAGCAGCCGCGGACAGGGGCCCAATGAGCAGTTCTTC. This sequence encodes CASSRGQGPNEQFF. The chain employs TRBV7-3 and TRBJ2-1, with 9 bases that match TRBD1. J was trimmed by 6 bases and V by 5 bases; bases with no gene match: 5. There are 14 residues in the CDR3. Germline V gene sequence: CDR1 SGHTA, CDR2 FQGTGA. The complete variable domain, with remaining parts taken from reference TRBV7-3 and TRBJ2-1, reads GAGVSQTPSNKVTEKGKYVELRCDPISGHTALYWYRQSLGQGPEFLIYFQGTGAADDSGLPNDRFFAVRPEGSVSTLKIQRTERGDSAVYLCASSRGQGPNEQFFGPGTRLTVL.

This clonotype has just one count. The chain couples TRBV28 to TRBJ2-3, with TRBD2 matching 12 bases. The V gene end was trimmed by 8 bases and the J gene end by 6 bases; junction bases not matched to a gene: 12. The CDR3 totals 16 residues. Per the germline V gene, CDR1 is MDHEN and CDR2 is SYDVKM. The CDR3 here is CASGPRTSGDWDTQYF. The CDR3 nucleotides are TGTGCCAGCGGTCCCCGGACTAGCGGGGATTGGGATACGCAGTATTTT. Together with reference TRBV28 and TRBJ2-3, the CDR3 gives the full variable domain: DVKVTQSSRYLVKRTGEKVFLECVQDMDHENMFWYRQDPGLGLRLIYFSYDVKMKEKGDIPEGYSVSREKKERFSLILESASTNQTSMYLCASGPRTSGDWDTQYFGPGTRLTVL.

The genes are TRBV5-1 and TRBJ2-4; 9 bases are a match to TRBD2. Trimming took 0 bases from V and 8 from J; bases not matched to a gene: 6. Germline V gives CDR1 SGHRS, CDR2 YFSETQ. The CDR3 consists of 15 residues. CDR3 in amino acids: CASSLESGRMYIQYF. The DNA for the CDR3 is TGCGCCAGCAGCTTGGAGAGCGGGAGGATGTACATTCAGTACTTC.

This clonotype was detected many times. This chain links TRBV5-1 with TRBJ1-1, with 7 bases identical to TRBD1. The V and J ends lost 0 bases and 10 bases, in that order; junction bases with no gene match: 3. Per germline, CDR1 SGHRS and CDR2 YFSETQ. This CDR3 is 12 amino acids long. CDR3 residues: CASSLEQGLAFF. As DNA, the CDR3 is TGCGCCAGCAGCTTGGAACAGGGGTTAGCTTTCTTT.

The rearrangement links TRBV18 to TRBJ1-2; no clear D gene. The CDR3 contains 12 residues. Per germline, CDR1 KGHSH and CDR2 LQKENI. V lost 2 bases and J 4 bases, leaving 5 bases between the germline ends. The CDR3 nucleotides are TGTGCCAGCTCACCAGAGGTCTATGGCTACACCTTC. Translating gives CASSPEVYGYTF.

To note about this clonotype: With a much larger clone just one base away, this may be a read error. The chain employs TRBV12-3 or TRBV12-4 and TRBJ1-2, with no clear D. Trimming took off 6 bases at V and 7 bases at J, with 15 bases between the two ends. The CDR3 has 13 amino acids. In nucleotides, the CDR3 is TGTGCCAGCAGCGTAAACCGAGGCTGTGGCTACACCTTC. Residues: CASSVNRGCGYTF.

This clonotype was seen a handful of times. The V gene is TRBV27, the J gene TRBJ2-5, with D possibly TRBD2 on 5 matching bases. The ends were cut back, 2 bases at V and 5 bases at J, with 9 bases in the middle. The CDR3 consists of 13 residues. Germline assignment: CDR1 MNHEY and CDR2 SMNVEV (reference sequence). The CDR3 reads CASSLTGKETQYF. The CDR3 DNA follows: TGTGCCAGCAGTTTAACGGGAAAGGAGACCCAGTACTTC.

This clonotype turned up a few times. The chain combines TRBV3-1 with TRBJ2-7; TRBD2 matches 10 bases. V trimming: 5 bases; J trimming: 3 bases; junction bases outside the gene matches: 16. From germline, CDR1 is LGHDT and CDR2 YNNKEL (reference sequence). CDR3 length: 18 residues. CDR3 bases: TGTGCCAGCAGCTTGGGTGGAATAGCGGGAGGACGGAACTACGAGCAGTACTTC. Translating gives CASSLGGIAGGRNYEQYF.

This clonotype was counted ten times or more. The CDR3 sequence: CASRAGPNSNQPQHF. The CDR3 DNA follows: TGTGCCAGCAGAGCCGGACCGAATAGCAATCAGCCCCAGCATTTT. This chain joins TRBV12-3 or TRBV12-4 and TRBJ1-5, with unresolved D. Trimming stripped 6 bases from V and 0 bases from J, with 12 bases between. The CDR3 covers 15 residues.

This clonotype was detected only a few times. The chain links TRBV18 to TRBJ1-4, with 9 bases that match TRBD1. CDR1 is KGHSH, CDR2 LQKENI, per germline. The CDR3 has 14 residues. Trimming took 6 bases from V and 8 from J; bases not matched to a gene: 7. Here the CDR3 reads CASSRTGEEEKLFF. The CDR3 DNA is TGTGCCAGCTCGCGGACAGGGGAGGAAGAAAAACTGTTTTTT.

In its sample, this clonotype was seen a few times. The gene calls are TRBV5-1 and TRBJ2-1, with TRBD1 identical over 8 bases. Trimming removed 0 bases from V and 9 bases from J; junction bases left unmatched: 8. The CDR3 length is 15 residues. Germline CDR1 is SGHRS and CDR2 is YFSETQ. The CDR3 region is CASSLAGTGTGEQFF. The DNA for the CDR3 is TGCGCCAGCAGCTTGGCCGGGACAGGAACAGGTGAGCAGTTCTTC.